Here is one TCR beta chain with its context. This entry is derived from a study of shared clonotypes between healthy human individuals. Assay used: immunoSEQ multiplex PCR; TCRdb lists only in-frame clones, some missing. Of some 1,100,000 clones in the sample, about four fifths were seen once. Germline CDR1 and CDR2: SQVTM and ANQGSEA. The CDR3 covers 12 residues. The V end was cut by 3 bases, the J end by 7 bases, with 10 bases between. The sequenced material came from memory CD4+ T cells from PBMCs. Subset defined: CD45RA-negative fraction. This receptor was obtained from a man between 18 and 29 years old in good health. Some clones in this sample may be carry-over from other donors' samples. This chain links TRBV29-1 with TRBJ2-1; D is ambiguous. CDR3 sequence: CSVEKTVNEQFF. CDR3 nucleotides: TGCAGCGTTGAGAAAACAGTGAATGAGCAGTTCTTC.